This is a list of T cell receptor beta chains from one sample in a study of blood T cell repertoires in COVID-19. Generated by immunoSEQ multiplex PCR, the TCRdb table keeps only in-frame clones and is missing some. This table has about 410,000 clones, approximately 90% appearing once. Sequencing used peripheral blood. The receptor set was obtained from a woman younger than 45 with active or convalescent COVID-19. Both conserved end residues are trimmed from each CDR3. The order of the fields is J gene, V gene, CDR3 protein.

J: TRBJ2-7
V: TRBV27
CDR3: ASSPSRLEKQY

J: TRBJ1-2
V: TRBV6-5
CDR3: ASSYSGGFGYT

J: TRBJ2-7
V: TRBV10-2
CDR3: ASSEFRGQGSEQY

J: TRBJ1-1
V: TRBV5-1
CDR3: ASSLAGGNRAF

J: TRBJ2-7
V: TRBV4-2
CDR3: ASSQGGPGADEQY

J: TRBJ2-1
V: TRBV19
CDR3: ASRALAADLDEQF

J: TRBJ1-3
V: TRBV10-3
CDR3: AISENRGSLSGNTIY

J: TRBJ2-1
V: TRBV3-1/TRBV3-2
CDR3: ASSREPTSREQF

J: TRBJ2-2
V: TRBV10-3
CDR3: AIGAGTPGGELF

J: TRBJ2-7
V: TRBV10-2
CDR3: AAGRQGAEQY

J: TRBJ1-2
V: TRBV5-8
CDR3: ASSLRQTYYGYT

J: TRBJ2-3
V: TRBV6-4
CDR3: ASSDGLAGTDTQY

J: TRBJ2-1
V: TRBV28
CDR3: ASRYSGGAVDEQF

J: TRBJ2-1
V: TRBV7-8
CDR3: ASSSGLVPANEQF

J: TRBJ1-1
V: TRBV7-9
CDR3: ASSPQGTLNTEAF

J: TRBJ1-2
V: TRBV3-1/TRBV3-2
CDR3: ASSQRGQGTYGYT

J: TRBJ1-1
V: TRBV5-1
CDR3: ASSLGSPLNTEAF

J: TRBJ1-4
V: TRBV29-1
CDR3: SVTQGEKLF

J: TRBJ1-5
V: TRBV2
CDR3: ASSGDRGGDQPQH

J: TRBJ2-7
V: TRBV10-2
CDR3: ASRETGGLDEQY

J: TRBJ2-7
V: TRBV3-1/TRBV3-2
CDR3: ASSPRTPGEQY

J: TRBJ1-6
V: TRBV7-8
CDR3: ASSWGQGKNSPLH

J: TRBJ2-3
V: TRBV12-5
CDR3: ASRWGQGTDTQY

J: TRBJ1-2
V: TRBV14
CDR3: ASSLQGFRGYT

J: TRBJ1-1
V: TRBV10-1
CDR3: ASSTSDLNTEAF

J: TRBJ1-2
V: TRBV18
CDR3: ASSPTGGRNNYGYT

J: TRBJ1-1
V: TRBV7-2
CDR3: ASSGGFHTEAF

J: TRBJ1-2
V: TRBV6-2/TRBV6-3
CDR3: ASSYSGGYGYT

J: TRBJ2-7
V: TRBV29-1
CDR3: SAITTGYEQY

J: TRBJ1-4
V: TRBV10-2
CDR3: ASSEIPGTGEEKLF

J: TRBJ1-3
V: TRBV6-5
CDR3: ASRDRGSGNTIY

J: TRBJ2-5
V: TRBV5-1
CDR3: ASSLTGLQTQY

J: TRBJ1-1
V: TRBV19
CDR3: ASSQQGDTEAF

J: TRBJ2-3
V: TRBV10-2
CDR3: ASRAGTGADTQY

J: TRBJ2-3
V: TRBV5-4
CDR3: ASSKRLAGDTDTQY

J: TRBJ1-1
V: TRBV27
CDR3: ASSLGTGMNTEAF

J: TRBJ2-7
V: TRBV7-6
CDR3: ASSRTGGTYEQY

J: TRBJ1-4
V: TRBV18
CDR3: ASSRSPGTVNEKLF

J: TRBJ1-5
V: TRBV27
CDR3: ASSLTGLNQPQH

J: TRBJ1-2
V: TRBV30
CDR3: AWSDILGAGDNYGYT

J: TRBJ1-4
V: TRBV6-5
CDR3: ASRFRGEKLF

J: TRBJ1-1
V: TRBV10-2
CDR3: ASSSGNTEAF

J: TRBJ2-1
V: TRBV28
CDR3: ASSLSFGAVRYEQF

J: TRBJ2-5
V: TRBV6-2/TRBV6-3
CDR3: ASSYLVGEGEETQY

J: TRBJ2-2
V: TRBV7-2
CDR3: ASSFSAGELF

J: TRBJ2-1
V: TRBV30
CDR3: AWSAQGLATYNEQF

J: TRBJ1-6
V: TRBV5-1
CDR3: ASSLSSGREVPLH

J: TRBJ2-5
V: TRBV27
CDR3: ASRPFSPAGETQY

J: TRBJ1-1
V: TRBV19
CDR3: ASSTRGSNTEAF

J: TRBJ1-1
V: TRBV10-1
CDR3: ASSEQLNTEAF